This is a list of T cell receptor beta chains from one sample in a study of T cell repertoires in cytomegalovirus infection. TCRdb re-called the reads through MiXCR, storing one row per CDR3 protein. This sample has hundreds of thousands of distinct CDR3 sequences; roughly a third occur once, and the top ten carry about a sixth. Their antigen targets remain unknown. The sample here was cultured PBMCs, taken from culture after CMV antigen stimulation. The receptors shown here come from a human donor in good health (CMV status not recorded). Some clones in this sample may be carry-over from other donors' samples. The CDR3 runs from the conserved cysteine through the conserved F or W. Each record gives: V gene, CDR3 protein.

v_call: TRBV29-1
cdr3_aa: CSGNPPGQETQYF

v_call: TRBV29-1
cdr3_aa: CSGLFRKETQYF

v_call: TRBV7-6
cdr3_aa: CASSGDRDRGNTGELFF

v_call: TRBV7-8
cdr3_aa: CASSLGSGIYSYEQYF

v_call: TRBV27
cdr3_aa: CASSLNSPGGGWETQYF

v_call: TRBV5-1
cdr3_aa: CASSSPTRNTEAFF

v_call: TRBV4-3
cdr3_aa: CASSQRHSGSPLRNEQFF

v_call: TRBV9
cdr3_aa: CASSPWKSTDTQYF

v_call: TRBV28
cdr3_aa: CASSLFPISLPGSSQFF

v_call: TRBV7-2
cdr3_aa: CASSFRLLAGHNEQFF

v_call: TRBV6-5
cdr3_aa: CASSSYTLKGNQPQHF

v_call: TRBV27
cdr3_aa: CATSMISGETQYF

v_call: TRBV29-1
cdr3_aa: CSVVPTDREQFF

v_call: TRBV2
cdr3_aa: CASSVTAGEQFF

v_call: TRBV27
cdr3_aa: CASSFTGVTNYGYTF

v_call: TRBV12-3/TRBV12-4
cdr3_aa: CASTTGLEETQYF

v_call: TRBV7-2
cdr3_aa: CASSPLGSGSTDTQYF

v_call: TRBV4-1
cdr3_aa: CASSLGLAGIYEQYF

v_call: TRBV27
cdr3_aa: CASSLPGQWQYF

v_call: TRBV7-9
cdr3_aa: CASSTTGTPPSYNEQFF

v_call: TRBV7-2
cdr3_aa: CASSLETSGRLGLLSTDTQYF

v_call: TRBV6-2/TRBV6-3
cdr3_aa: CASSYRFSYSFASYEQYF